The source of this T cell receptor beta chain is a study of blood T cell repertoires in COVID-19. Study background: There were acute and convalescent COVID-19 samples, and they came from the United States, Italy and Spain. The analysed material was cDNA or gDNA that came from T cells, B-cell-depleted T cells, or PBMCs.

Under the authors' procedure: It was from reference gene primer amplification that nucleated cell counts were estimated. The method was immunoSEQ multiplex PCR; TCRdb's version includes in-frame clones alone and lacks a portion of them. Clonal size and the V and J genes are those of that table, whereas D and trimming came from the DNA. The sample carries about 53,000 clones, just under 85% recorded once. CDR1 and CDR2 (germline): GTSNPN, SVGIG (reference sequence). Losses at the gene ends were 5 bases for V and 5 bases for J; bases not matched to a gene: 10. The CDR3 covers 14 residues. Sequenced: peripheral blood. The sequence was collected from a human donor in a cohort sampled during active COVID-19. The V gene is TRBV30, the J gene TRBJ2-7; TRBD1 matches 9 bases. CDR3 in DNA: TGTGCCTGGGAAAACACCGGGACAGGGAACGAGCAGTACTTC. Translated, it gives CAWENTGTGNEQYF.